Listed here is a single T cell receptor beta chain. This entry comes from a study of type 1 regulatory T cells. Study details: T-allo10 is an in vitro-generated, Tr1-enriched CD4 T cell product specific for alloantigen.

TCRdb used MiXCR to reprocess the reads, holding one entry per CDR3 protein. Found here are some 100,000 distinct CDR3 sequences, 30% to 35% of them singletons; the top ten hold roughly 2.4%. After removal of 1 base from V and 2 bases from J, the junction contained 4 bases not matched to a gene. The V gene's germline CDR1 is LGHDT and CDR2 YNNKEL (reference sequence). This CDR3 spans 16 amino acids. This sequence joins TRBV3-1 and TRBJ2-3, with TRBD2 matching over 9 bases. This clonotype originated in a human donor in good health. Sequencing was done on a sample of CD4+ T cells, either the whole sample or a sorted fraction (not recorded which). The CDR3 bases are TGTGCCAGCAGCCAAGCGGCTAGCGGGAACACAGATACGCAGTATTTT. Protein product: CASSQAASGNTDTQYF.